Presented here are 9 T cell receptor beta chains from one specimen sequenced in a study of T cells in Graves' hyperthyroidism and ophthalmopathy. The source material, RNA transcripts, was used to amplify TCR beta CDR3 regions. First-round RT-PCR of the TCR CDR3 relied on the HTBI primer set. TCRdb called the multiplex PCR reads again in MiXCR, with one record for every CDR3 protein. Of hundreds of thousands of distinct CDR3 sequences listed, 18% are singletons. Sample: blood. These TCRs come from a woman between 45 and 60 years old with Graves' hyperthyroidism that later progressed to Graves' ophthalmopathy.

This clonotype was seen repeatedly, ten times or more. V is TRBV20-1 and J is TRBJ1-5; unclear D gene. Germline CDR1 reads DFQATT; CDR2 reads SNEGSKA (reference sequence). The CDR3 has 15 amino acids. V lost 1 base, J lost 1 base, and 11 bases lay in between. The CDR3 protein is CSARVDSGSNQPQHF. In DNA form, the CDR3 reads TGCAGTGCTAGAGTGGATAGTGGCAGCAATCAGCCCCAGCATTTT.

This clonotype was seen at least ten times. The chain couples TRBV11-2 to TRBJ2-3, with TRBD1 identical over 8 bases. In germline, CDR1 is SGHAT, CDR2 FQNNGV. The length of the CDR3 is 16 residues. V shed 5 bases and J 1 base; nucleotides not matched to a gene: 8. The DNA of the CDR3 is TGTGCCAGCAGCGTCGACAGGGGCCGTCGCACAGATACGCAGTATTTT. Its translation is CASSVDRGRRTDTQYF.

The table lists this clonotype with many counts. This sequence joins TRBV3-1 and TRBJ1-5, with D unclear. Trimming pared 1 base from V and 0 bases from J, leaving 1 base between. Germline values: CDR1 LGHDT, CDR2 YNNKEL (reference sequence). The CDR3 is made up of 13 amino acids. CDR3 protein: CASSQGSNQPQHF. The CDR3, as DNA: TGTGCCAGCAGCCAAGGTAGCAATCAGCCCCAGCATTTT.

The V call is TRBV12-3 or TRBV12-4, the J call TRBJ2-2; a possible D gene is TRBD2 (6 bases). The CDR3 is 15 residues long. Trimming removed 3 bases from V and 4 bases from J, with 12 bases in between. The CDR3 nucleotides are TGTGCCAGCAGTTTTAGGAGGGGCTTCACCGGGGAGCTGTTTTTT. Protein: CASSFRRGFTGELFF.

The chain uses TRBV11-2 and TRBJ2-7, with a weak D call TRBD1 (6 bases). CDR3 length: 14 amino acids. CDR1 and CDR2 from the germline V gene are SGHAT and FQNNGV. V was clipped by 5 bases and J by 3 bases, with 14 bases between them. The CDR3 loop reads CASSLRDTHYEQYF. The CDR3 nucleotides are TGTGCCAGCAGCCTCCGGGACACCCACTACGAGCAGTACTTC.

The chain employs TRBV5-1 and TRBJ2-1; weak D call: TRBD1 (6 bases). CDR3 size: 15 residues. The V and J ends lost 1 base and 1 base respectively, with 9 bases between them. Germline-derived CDR1 and CDR2 are SGHRS and YFSETQ. The CDR3 bases are TGCGCCAGCAGCTTGTTTGGACAGTCCTACAATGAGCAGTTCTTC. Its protein is CASSLFGQSYNEQFF.

This clonotype was detected ten times or more. The chain carries TRBV11-2 and TRBJ1-2; a possible D gene is TRBD1 (6 bases). The V end was cut by 7 bases, the J end by 6 bases, with 24 bases between. Germline assignment: CDR1 SGHAT and CDR2 FQNNGV. The CDR3 has 16 amino acids. CDR3 coding DNA: TGTGCCAGCATCTATCAGGAGGGGGGGGCGAAGGATGGCTACACCTTC. As protein: CASIYQEGGAKDGYTF.

The genes are TRBV30 and TRBJ1-1; D call uncertain. The CDR3 covers 11 residues. Looked up from germline, CDR1 is GTSNPN and CDR2 is SVGIG (reference sequence). Deletions cut 3 bases from V and 11 bases from J, with 13 bases between. CDR3 sequence (DNA): TGTGCCTGGAGCGTGGGAGGGAGCGCTTTCTTT. It is translated as CAWSVGGSAFF. Filled out from reference TRBV30 and TRBJ1-1, the complete variable domain reads SQTIHQWPATLVQPVGSPLSLECTVEGTSNPNLYWYRQAAGRGLQLLFYSVGIGQISSEVPQNLSASRPQDRQFILSSKKLLLSDSGFYLCAWSVGGSAFFGQGTRLTVV.

Of note for this clonotype: At one of its ends the junction is not consistent with the germline gene, which may arise from a read error. The CDR3 reads CARSLARASGGALGQFF. CDR3 in DNA: TGTGCCAGGAGCTTAGCGCGGGCGAGCGGGGGGGCCCTTGGGCAGTTCTTC. The V and J genes are TRBV7-3 and TRBJ2-1; 10 positions agree with TRBD2. There are 17 residues in the CDR3. Germline V lookup: CDR1 SGHTA, CDR2 FQGTGA.